This T cell receptor beta chain was sequenced in a study of blood T cell repertoires in COVID-19. This CDR3 region has 15 residues. Germline lookup yields CDR1 SGHTS and CDR2 YDEGEE. The V end was cut by 1 base, the J end by 1 base, with 11 bases between. Here immunoSEQ multiplex PCR was the method, and the copy in TCRdb shows in-frame clones only, minus some. The sample contains approximately 110,000 clones, 70% to 90% of which appear only once. This clonotype originated in a woman aged 65 to 85 who had recovered from COVID-19. V usage is TRBV5-8 and J usage is TRBJ2-5; tentatively, D is TRBD2 (5 bases). The sample comprised peripheral blood. CDR3 residues: CASSLSGAAQETQYF. DNA for the CDR3: TGTGCCAGCAGCTTGTCAGGAGCGGCCCAAGAGACCCAGTACTTC.